The clone carrying this T cell receptor (beta chain) has just one count. This entry is derived from a study of shared T cell receptors in the human thymus. TCRdb's copy holds only in-frame clones and misses some; the assay was immunoSEQ multiplex PCR. This table has hundreds of thousands of clones, 80% to 90% appearing once. J lost 8 bases, V lost 4 bases, and 10 bases had no gene match. The V gene's germline CDR1 is SGHRS and CDR2 YFSETQ. CDR3 length: 14 residues. The same sample was also studied in work on human thymus T cells.

The sequenced material came from thymocytes. This TCR derives from a boy under two years old with a congenital heart defect. This chain links TRBV5-1 with TRBJ2-5; 8 positions agree with TRBD1. CDR3 protein: CASSTPDRGRTQYF. CDR3 coding DNA: TGCGCCAGCAGCACCCCTGACAGGGGTCGTACCCAGTACTTC.